This T cell receptor beta chain is drawn from a study of shared clonotypes between healthy human individuals. For each subset, genomic DNA was distributed in equal portions over several immunoSEQ plates. In the original processing: Owing to the provision of junction-only sequences devoid of quality scores by immunoSEQ, filtering differed. The table came from immunoSEQ multiplex PCR; TCRdb's copy has only in-frame clones and leaves some out. V, J and clone size were drawn from that table, and D and trimming were deduced from the DNA. The table records 2 million to 2.5 million clones, 90% to 96% of them present only once. Concerning this clone itself: Its target is not known. This same CDR3 is encoded by further DNA sequences in the sample.

Points from the study as a whole: Clonotypes which were not shared had lower generation probabilities than clonotypes that all four donors shared. A small donor pool kept down the genetic and exposure-history diversity that was represented.

Sequencing input: naive CD4+ T cells sorted from blood. Subset in this sample: CD45RA+ positively selected. This sequence was found in a young man in good health.

CDR3 in DNA: TGTGCCAGCAGCTTAACGTTCTCAGATACGCAGTATTTT. It specifies CASSLTFSDTQYF. This chain links TRBV7-3 with TRBJ2-3; no firm D call. The CDR3 runs to 13 residues. CDR1 SGHTA and CDR2 FQGTGA come from the germline V gene. With 0 bases removed from V and 4 bases from J, the gap between germline ends came to 5 bases.